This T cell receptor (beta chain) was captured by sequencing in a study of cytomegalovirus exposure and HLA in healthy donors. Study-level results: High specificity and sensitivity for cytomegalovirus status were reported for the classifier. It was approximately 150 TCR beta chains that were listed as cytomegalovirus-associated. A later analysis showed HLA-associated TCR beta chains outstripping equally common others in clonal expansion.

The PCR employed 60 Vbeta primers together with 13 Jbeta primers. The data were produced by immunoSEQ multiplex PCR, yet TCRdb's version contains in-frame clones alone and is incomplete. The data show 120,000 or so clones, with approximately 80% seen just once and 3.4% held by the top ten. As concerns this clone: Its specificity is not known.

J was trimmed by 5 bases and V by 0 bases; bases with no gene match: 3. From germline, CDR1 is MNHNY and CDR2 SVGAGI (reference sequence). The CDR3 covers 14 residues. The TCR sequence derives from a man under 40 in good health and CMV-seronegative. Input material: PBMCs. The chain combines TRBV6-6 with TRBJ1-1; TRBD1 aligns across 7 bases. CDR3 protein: CASSYSTGDTEAFF. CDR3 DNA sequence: TGTGCCAGCAGTTACTCTACAGGGGATACTGAAGCTTTCTTT.